Listed here are 8 T cell receptor beta chains from one sample, sequenced in a study of T cell responses to AZD1222 COVID-19 vaccine. This table comes from immunoSEQ multiplex PCR, and its TCRdb copy is limited to in-frame clones, with some not included. The sample yields some 190,000 clones, around 92% seen once. Sequencing was performed on peripheral blood, taken on day 0 of AZD1222 vaccination. The source is an adult in good health.

This rearrangement joins TRBV7-9 to TRBJ1-2; tentatively, D is TRBD1 (5 bases). Deletions cut 4 bases from V and 4 bases from J, with 10 bases between. The length of the CDR3 is 13 residues. Per germline, CDR1 SEHNR and CDR2 FQNEAQ (reference sequence). The CDR3 nucleotides are TGTGCCAGCAGCTCTAGCAGGGCCTATGGCTACACCTTC. It specifies CASSSSRAYGYTF.

The CDR3 is CASSSGLYDNSPLHF. As DNA, the CDR3 is TGTGCCAGTAGTAGCGGGCTTTACGATAATTCACCCCTCCACTTT. The chain uses TRBV19 and TRBJ1-6; D is unclear. With 4 bases removed from V and 5 bases from J, the gap between germline ends came to 12 bases. Looked up from germline, CDR1 is LNHDA and CDR2 is SQIVND (reference sequence). The CDR3 is made up of 15 amino acids.

This sequence joins TRBV29-1 and TRBJ2-3; D gene ambiguous. The CDR3 loop spans 15 amino acids. The ends were cut back, 5 bases at V and 0 bases at J, with 15 bases in the middle. From germline, CDR1 is SQVTM and CDR2 ANQGSEA. The CDR3 loop is CSVIPRQLSTDTQYF. The CDR3 coding sequence is TGCAGCGTTATTCCGCGGCAGCTTAGCACAGATACGCAGTATTTT.

J is TRBJ1-5 and V is TRBV27; D is possibly TRBD1 (6 bases). The CDR3 contains 15 residues. Per the germline V gene, CDR1 is MNHEY and CDR2 is SMNVEV (reference sequence). V was cut by 2 bases and J by 1 base, with 9 bases left in between. The CDR3 nucleotides are TGTGCCAGCAGTTTAGGGGGCTCGAGCAATCAGCCCCAGCATTTT. This gives the protein CASSLGGSSNQPQHF.

This rearrangement joins TRBV4-3 to TRBJ2-7, with a possible D match to TRBD1 (5 bases). The CDR3 length is 14 residues. V was pared by 0 bases and J by 6 bases, with 12 bases between. The germline V gene encodes CDR1 LGHNA and CDR2 YSLEER. The CDR3 nucleotides read TGCGCCAGCAGCCAAGACAGGGTATTACGCGAGCAGTACTTC. It is translated as CASSQDRVLREQYF.

The rearrangement uses TRBV19 and TRBJ2-2, with 7 bases matching TRBD1. The V gene's germline CDR1 is LNHDA and CDR2 SQIVND (reference sequence). V was pared by 3 bases and J by 6 bases, with 7 bases of the junction left unmatched. CDR3 length equals 15 residues. Written as DNA, the CDR3 is TGTGCCAGTAGTATTTTAAAGGGGGCGGCCGGGGAGCTGTTTTTT. It specifies CASSILKGAAGELFF.

J is TRBJ2-1 and V is TRBV6-6; 11 bases fit TRBD2. Trimming cost V 7 bases and J 8 bases; bases outside gene matches: 10. The germline CDR1 and CDR2 sequences are MNHNY and SVGAGI (reference sequence). The CDR3 spans 15 residues. Here the CDR3 reads CASKTSGGSSHEQFF. CDR3 nucleotide sequence: TGTGCCAGCAAAACTAGCGGGGGCTCCAGTCATGAGCAGTTCTTC.

The rearrangement links TRBV2 to TRBJ1-2; D possibly corresponds to TRBD1 (5 bases). The CDR3 runs 15 residues. CDR1 is SNHLY and CDR2 is FYNNEI in the germline V gene. The V end lost 4 bases, the J end lost 0 bases, and 12 bases lay between the germline ends. The DNA of the CDR3 is TGTGCCAGCAGTGCGGGGGGAGTAACTAACTATGGCTACACCTTC. Translation: CASSAGGVTNYGYTF.